This T cell receptor (beta chain) was observed in a study of cytomegalovirus exposure and HLA in healthy donors. In the study overall: The Caucasian-associated ancestry cluster contained about four fifths of the approximately 400 genotyped donors. Regarding the study as a whole: Within an earlier analysis, most TCR beta V segments proved productive either about 90% or about 30% of the time.

J gave up 6 bases and V 0 bases, and 8 bases lay outside the gene matches. Germline V gives CDR1 MNHEY, CDR2 SVGAGI. CDR3 length: 16 residues. Comment on this clone: Its antigen is still unknown.

The PCR ran on 60 Vbeta and 13 Jbeta primers. Here immunoSEQ multiplex PCR was the method, and the copy in TCRdb shows in-frame clones only, minus some. Among about 52,000 clones listed, 65% to 85% were seen once. The chain has TRBV6-5 and TRBJ2-7, with 10 bases lining up with TRBD1. The sample taken for sequencing was PBMCs. The TCR comes from a man aged 18 to 30 in good health and CMV-seronegative. The chain's CDR3 is CASSYSPGQGRLEQYF. In DNA form, the CDR3 reads TGTGCCAGCAGTTACTCACCGGGACAGGGGAGGCTCGAGCAGTACTTC.